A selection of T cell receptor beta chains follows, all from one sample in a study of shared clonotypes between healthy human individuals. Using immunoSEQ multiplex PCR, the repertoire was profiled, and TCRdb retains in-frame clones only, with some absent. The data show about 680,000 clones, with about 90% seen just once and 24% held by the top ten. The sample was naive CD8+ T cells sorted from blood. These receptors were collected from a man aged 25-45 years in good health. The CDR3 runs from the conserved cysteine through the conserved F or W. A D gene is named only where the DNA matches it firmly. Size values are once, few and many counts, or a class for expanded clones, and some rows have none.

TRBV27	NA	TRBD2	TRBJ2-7	TGTGCCAGCAGTTCGCGCGGGAGGACCTACGAGCAGTACTTC	CASSSRGRTYEQYF
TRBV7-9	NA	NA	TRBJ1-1	TGTGCCAGCAGCCTGGACAGATACTACACTGAAGCTTTCTTT	CASSLDRYYTEAFF
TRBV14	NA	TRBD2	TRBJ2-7	TGTGCCAGCAGCCAAGCGGGAGGCGGCAACGAGCAGTACTTC	CASSQAGGGNEQYF
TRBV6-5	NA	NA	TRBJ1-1	TGTGCCAGCAGTTCTCACCGCGGGGGTTTGGGCACTGAAGCTTTCTTT	CASSSHRGGLGTEAFF
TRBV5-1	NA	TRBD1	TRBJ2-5	TGCGCCAGCAGCGCGGGGACAGGGGTCGGAAAGACCCAGTACTTC	CASSAGTGVGKTQYF
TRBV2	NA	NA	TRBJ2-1	TGTGCCAGCAGTGGCCGGGACAATAATGAGCAGTTCTTC	CASSGRDNNEQFF
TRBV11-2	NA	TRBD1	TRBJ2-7	TGTGCCAGCAGCTTAACAGGGGAGAAGCAGTACTTC	CASSLTGEKQYF
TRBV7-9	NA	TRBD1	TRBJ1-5	TGTGCCAGCAGCTCGGCCCGGGACAGGGAATACGATCAGCCCCAGCATTTT	CASSSARDREYDQPQHF
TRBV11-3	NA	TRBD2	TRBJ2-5	TGTGCCAGCAACCAAGTGTCTAGCGGGGGGGATCACCAAGAGACCCAGTACTTC	CASNQVSSGGDHQETQYF
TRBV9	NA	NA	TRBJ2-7	TGTGCCAGCAGCTATACACAGGGATTCGGGTACGAGCAGTACTTC	CASSYTQGFGYEQYF
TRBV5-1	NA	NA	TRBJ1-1	TGCGCCAGCAGCTTGGCTGGGTCAGGATTTTATCTCCCTGAAGCTTTCTTT	CASSLAGSGFYLPEAFF
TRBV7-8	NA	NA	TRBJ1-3	TGTGCCAGCAGCCCGGTGGTCGTAAGCTCTGGAAACACCATATATTTT	CASSPVVVSSGNTIYF
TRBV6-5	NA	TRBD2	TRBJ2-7	TGTGCCAGCAGTTACTCTAGCGGGAGTTACGAGCAGTACTTC	CASSYSSGSYEQYF
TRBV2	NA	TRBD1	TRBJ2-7	TGTGCCACTCTATCCGGGACGGACAGGTACGAGCAGTACTTC	CATLSGTDRYEQYF
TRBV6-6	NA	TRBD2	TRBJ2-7	TGTGCCAGCAGTTACTCGACCGGCAGGGAGGGCGAGCAGTACTTC	CASSYSTGREGEQYF
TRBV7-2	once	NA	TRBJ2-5	TGTGCCAGCAGCTTAATCCCCCTAGCTAGGGGACGGGAGACCCAGTACTTC	CASSLIPLARGRETQYF
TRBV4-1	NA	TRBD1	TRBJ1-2	TGCGCCAGCAGCCCTACAGGGGTTGATGGCTACACCTTC	CASSPTGVDGYTF